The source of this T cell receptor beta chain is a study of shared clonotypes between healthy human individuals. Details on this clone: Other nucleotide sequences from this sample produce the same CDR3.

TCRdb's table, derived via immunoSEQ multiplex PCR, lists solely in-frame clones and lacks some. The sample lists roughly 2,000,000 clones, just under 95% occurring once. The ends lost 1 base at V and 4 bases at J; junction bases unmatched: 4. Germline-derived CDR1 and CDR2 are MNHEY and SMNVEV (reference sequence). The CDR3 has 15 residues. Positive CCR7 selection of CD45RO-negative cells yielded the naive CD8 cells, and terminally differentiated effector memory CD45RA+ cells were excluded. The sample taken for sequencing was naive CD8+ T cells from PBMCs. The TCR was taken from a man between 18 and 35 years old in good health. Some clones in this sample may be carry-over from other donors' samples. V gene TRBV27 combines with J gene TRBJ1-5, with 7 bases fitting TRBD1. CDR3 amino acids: CASSLWQGGNQPQHF. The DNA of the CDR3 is TGTGCCAGCAGTTTATGGCAGGGGGGGAATCAGCCCCAGCATTTT.